Each of the 21 T cell receptor beta chains below was sequenced from the same sample in a study of blood T cell repertoires in COVID-19. Repertoires were generated with immunoSEQ multiplex PCR, while TCRdb's copy carries only in-frame clones and drops some. This repertoire shows around 250,000 clones, about nine tenths found once; its top ten account for approximately 3%. Sequenced material: peripheral blood. The receptors originated from a woman aged 30 to 39 with active or convalescent COVID-19.

V usage is TRBV7-9 and J usage is TRBJ2-3; 7 nucleotides agree with TRBD2. Germline V gene data show CDR1 as SEHNR and CDR2 as FQNEAQ (reference sequence). The CDR3 runs to 18 residues. Unmatched junction bases numbered 12, after V lost 3 bases and J lost 0 bases. The CDR3 coding sequence is TGTGCCAGCAGCTTGCTGGGGGGGGGAGCCTTTAGCACAGATACGCAGTATTTT. Protein product: CASSLLGGGAFSTDTQYF.

The genes are TRBV5-1 and TRBJ2-7, with 7 bases matching TRBD1. CDR1 and CDR2 from the germline V gene are SGHRS and YFSETQ. The length of the CDR3 is 19 residues. Trimming removed 4 bases from V and 0 bases from J; junction bases left unmatched: 19. In DNA form, the CDR3 reads TGCGCCAGCAGCCGGCAGGCTCAGACCGGACAGGCCAACTCCTACGAGCAGTACTTC. Protein sequence: CASSRQAQTGQANSYEQYF.

V and J are TRBV30 and TRBJ2-7, with 13 nucleotides matching TRBD2. V was pared by 3 bases and J by 4 bases, with 3 bases of the junction left unmatched. This CDR3 spans 14 amino acids. Germline CDR1 GTSNPN, CDR2 SVGIG (reference sequence). DNA of the CDR3: TGTGCCTGGAGCAGGGGACTAGCGGGGTACGAGCAGTACTTC. Encoded protein: CAWSRGLAGYEQYF.

The J gene is TRBJ2-2, the V gene TRBV7-8; perhaps TRBD2 as D (7 bases). Germline CDR1 SGHVS, CDR2 FQNEAQ. V shed 3 bases and J shed 3 bases, with 17 bases lying between them. The CDR3 consists of 17 residues. The CDR3 region has the DNA TGTGCCAGCAGCTTTTCGGGGGGCGCACGTTACACCGGGGAGCTGTTTTTT. This sequence encodes CASSFSGGARYTGELFF.

The V gene is TRBV5-1, the J gene TRBJ1-4; TRBD1 is a possible D gene (5 bases). The CDR3 loop spans 14 amino acids. The germline V gene encodes CDR1 SGHRS and CDR2 YFSETQ. V was cut by 3 bases and J by 0 bases, with 6 bases left in between. This CDR3 is CASSWGATNEKLFF. The CDR3 bases are TGCGCCAGCAGCTGGGGGGCAACTAATGAAAAACTGTTTTTT. Supplemented by reference TRBV5-1 and TRBJ1-4, the full variable domain reads KAGVTQTPRYLIKTRGQQVTLSCSPISGHRSVSWYQQTPGQGLQFLFEYFSETQRNKGNFPGRFSGRQFSNSRSEMNVSTLELGDSALYLCASSWGATNEKLFFGSGTQLSVL.

The rearrangement links TRBV18 to TRBJ1-1, with 11 bases matching TRBD1. V shed 3 bases and J 11 bases; nucleotides not matched to a gene: 14. The length of the CDR3 is 16 residues. CDR1 is KGHSH and CDR2 is LQKENI in the germline V gene. CDR3 amino acids: CASSPPNPGQGVEAFF. The DNA of the CDR3 is TGTGCCAGCTCACCCCCAAATCCGGGACAGGGGGTGGAGGCTTTCTTT.

V is TRBV12-3 or TRBV12-4 and J is TRBJ1-6, with D perhaps matching TRBD1 (6 bases). Trimming pared 4 bases from V and 14 bases from J, leaving 12 bases between. This CDR3 is built from 12 residues. The CDR3 nucleotides read TGTGCCAGCAGTTGGGGGACAAGAGCCCTCCACTTT. Translation gives CASSWGTRALHF.

The chain recombines TRBV15 with TRBJ1-4; possibly TRBD1 for D (5 bases). Germline CDR1 LNHNV, CDR2 YYDKDF (reference sequence). Trimming cost V 0 bases and J 5 bases, with 10 bases left between them. The length of the CDR3 is 15 residues. Written as DNA, the CDR3 is TGTGCCACCAGCAGAGAGGAGGGGAGGAATGAAAAACTGTTTTTT. It is translated as CATSREEGRNEKLFF.

This sequence joins TRBV18 and TRBJ1-3, with TRBD1 matching 9 bases. CDR1 is KGHSH, CDR2 LQKENI, per germline. There are 17 residues in the CDR3. V dropped 3 bases and J dropped 2; count of bases not matched to a gene: 8. The CDR3 sequence: CASSPLRTGAAGNTIYF. CDR3 nucleotides: TGTGCCAGCTCACCCCTCCGGACAGGGGCCGCTGGAAACACCATATATTTT.

This clone was detected a few times. The chain employs TRBV10-1 and TRBJ1-2, with 8 bases aligning to TRBD1. The germline V gene encodes CDR1 WNHNN and CDR2 SYGVQD (reference sequence). The CDR3 length is 13 residues. V trimming: 4 bases; J trimming: 8 bases; junction bases outside the gene matches: 6. The CDR3 loop reads CASSGRQGQGYTF. Written as DNA, the CDR3 is TGCGCCAGCAGTGGTAGACAGGGGCAAGGCTACACCTTC.

The genes are TRBV6-6 and TRBJ1-4; possibly TRBD1 for D (6 bases). Germline values: CDR1 MNHNY, CDR2 SVGAGI (reference sequence). V was cut by 8 bases and J by 0 bases, with 10 bases left in between. The CDR3 is made up of 14 amino acids. The CDR3 region has the DNA TGTGCCAGCCTTACAGGGTCAACTAATGAAAAACTGTTTTTT. It specifies CASLTGSTNEKLFF.

This clone was seen only a few times. V is TRBV7-8 and J is TRBJ2-2, with 10 bases matching TRBD2. Germline CDR1 reads SGHVS; CDR2 reads FQNEAQ. Trimming at V came to 2 bases and at J to 4 bases, leaving 7 bases not matched to a gene. The CDR3 spans 17 residues. The CDR3 protein is CASSLKVSGGPTGELFF. For the CDR3, the DNA is TGTGCCAGCAGCTTAAAAGTTAGCGGGGGGCCCACCGGGGAGCTGTTTTTT.

The rearrangement joins TRBV6-5 to TRBJ1-5; tentative D call: TRBD1 (5 bases). The germline V gene encodes CDR1 MNHEY and CDR2 SVGAGI. The CDR3 is made up of 14 amino acids. Trimming took off 2 bases at V and 6 bases at J, with 11 bases between the two ends. CDR3 coding DNA: TGTGCCAGCAGTTACGGGGCGGGGGGTCAGCCCCAGCATTTT. Residues: CASSYGAGGQPQHF.

Remarks on this clone: The junction differs from germline at one of its ends, possibly a read error. The V and J genes are TRBV7-7 and TRBJ2-2, with unresolved D. Germline CDR1 reads SSHAT; CDR2 reads FNYEAQ (reference sequence). The CDR3 has 13 residues. The DNA of the CDR3 is TGTGCTAGCAGCTCCTTGAACACCGGGGAGCTGTTTTTT. Amino acids: CASSSLNTGELFF.

The chain couples TRBV18 to TRBJ2-7, with 7 bases identical to TRBD1. The CDR3 loop spans 19 amino acids. Germline CDR1 KGHSH, CDR2 LQKENI. The J segment lost 0 bases and the V segment lost 3 bases, leaving 17 bases of the junction unmatched. CDR3 residues: CASSPRPGQPILSSYEQYF. The CDR3 DNA follows: TGTGCCAGCTCACCCAGACCGGGACAGCCGATTTTAAGCTCCTACGAGCAGTACTTC. Together with reference TRBV18 and TRBJ2-7, the CDR3 gives the full variable domain: NAGVMQNPRHLVRRRGQEARLRCSPMKGHSHVYWYRQLPEEGLKFMVYLQKENIIDESGMPKERFSAEFPKEGPSILRIQQVVRGDSAAYFCASSPRPGQPILSSYEQYFGPGTRLTVT.

The rearrangement joins TRBV15 to TRBJ1-2; D unresolved. V lost 3 bases, J lost 4 bases, and 6 bases lay in between. CDR3 length equals 12 residues. The germline V gene has CDR1 LNHNV and CDR2 YYDKDF (reference sequence). The CDR3, as DNA: TGTGCCACCAGCAGTGGCGGCTATGGCTACACCTTC. Amino acid sequence: CATSSGGYGYTF.

The chain couples TRBV6-6 to TRBJ1-5; TRBD1 aligns across 8 bases. V shed 3 bases and J 7 bases; nucleotides not matched to a gene: 11. Germline-derived CDR1 and CDR2 are MNHNY and SVGAGI (reference sequence). This CDR3 is 16 amino acids long. CDR3 protein: CASSYPLQGAEQPQHF. DNA of the CDR3: TGTGCCAGCAGTTATCCTCTTCAGGGGGCTGAGCAGCCCCAGCATTTT.

The chain links TRBV21-1 to TRBJ1-3; the D call TRBD1 from the table was never checked on the DNA. TRBV21-1 is described as a pseudogene. CDR3 length: 16 residues. The CDR3 DNA follows: TGTGCCAGCACCCAAGGGGTCCCGAGCACTGGAAACACCATATATTTT. Translated, it gives CASTQGVPSTGNTIYF.

This clone turned up a few times. This chain joins TRBV10-3 and TRBJ2-7; D perhaps matches TRBD1 (5 bases). CDR1 ENHRY and CDR2 SYGVKD come from the germline V gene. V was cut by 4 bases and J by 6 bases, with 13 bases left in between. CDR3 length equals 13 residues. The CDR3 DNA reads as TGTGCCATCAGTGGGTTAAATCAGGGCGAGCAGTACTTC. This encodes CAISGLNQGEQYF.

The chain uses TRBV19 and TRBJ2-1, with 8 bases that match TRBD2. The CDR3 is 16 amino acids. Unmatched junction bases numbered 8, after V lost 3 bases and J lost 4 bases. Germline V CDR1 and CDR2: LNHDA, SQIVND (reference sequence). CDR3 residues: CASSIQAGAGYNEQFF. In nucleotides, the CDR3 is TGTGCCAGTAGTATTCAAGCGGGGGCGGGATACAATGAGCAGTTCTTC.

The chain joins TRBV29-1 to TRBJ2-1; D is possibly TRBD2 (6 bases). The germline gives CDR1 SQVTM, CDR2 ANQGSEA. The CDR3 extends over 14 amino acids. V gave up 2 bases and J gave up 7 bases, with 15 bases separating them. The CDR3 sequence is CSVEKAGLKNEQFF. CDR3 bases: TGCAGCGTTGAAAAAGCGGGCCTAAAGAATGAGCAGTTCTTC.